This T cell receptor beta chain was captured by sequencing in a study of blood T cell repertoires in COVID-19. Study details: The origin of the acute and convalescent COVID-19 samples was the United States, Italy and Spain.

Only in-frame clones appear in the TCRdb table, and some are missing; sequencing was by immunoSEQ multiplex PCR. The table shows about 140,000 clones, with around 83% occurring only once. The CDR3 spans 16 residues. Germline CDR1 SGHTA, CDR2 FQGTGA. With 4 bases clipped from V and 5 bases from J, the junction kept 12 bases outside the gene matches. The J gene is TRBJ2-3, the V gene TRBV7-3; 7 nucleotides agree with TRBD2. The receptor was isolated from a human donor in a cohort sampled during active COVID-19. The sequenced sample was peripheral blood. For the CDR3, the DNA is TGTGCCAGCAGCTCTCTAGGTGGACTAGTGCTAGATACGCAGTATTTT. It translates to CASSSLGGLVLDTQYF.